The sequence of this T cell receptor beta chain was determined in a study of blood T cell repertoires in COVID-19. The wider study: There were acute and convalescent COVID-19 samples, and they came from the United States, Italy and Spain. PBMCs, B-cell-depleted T cells, or T cells were the source of the cDNA or gDNA that made up the material.

Germline lookup yields CDR1 MDHEN and CDR2 SYDVKM. Trimming stripped 5 bases from V and 0 bases from J, with 16 bases between. This CDR3 contains 16 residues. Patients from Seattle were sampled longitudinally, starting during active infection. Per the original data handling: Reference gene primer amplification gave nucleated cell count estimates. The method was immunoSEQ multiplex PCR; TCRdb's version includes in-frame clones alone and lacks a portion of them. V and J calls and clone size are those listed in that table; D and trimming were worked out from the DNA. The table records about 370,000 clones, approximately 89% of them present only once.

The clonotype comes from a woman aged 25 to 39 with COVID-19, enrolled during active disease. This chain connects TRBV28 to TRBJ1-2; perhaps TRBD1 as D (6 bases). The specimen sequenced was peripheral blood. CDR3 sequence (DNA): TGTGCCAGCAGTATCTCGGGACACCCTGCTAACTATGGCTACACCTTC. As protein: CASSISGHPANYGYTF.